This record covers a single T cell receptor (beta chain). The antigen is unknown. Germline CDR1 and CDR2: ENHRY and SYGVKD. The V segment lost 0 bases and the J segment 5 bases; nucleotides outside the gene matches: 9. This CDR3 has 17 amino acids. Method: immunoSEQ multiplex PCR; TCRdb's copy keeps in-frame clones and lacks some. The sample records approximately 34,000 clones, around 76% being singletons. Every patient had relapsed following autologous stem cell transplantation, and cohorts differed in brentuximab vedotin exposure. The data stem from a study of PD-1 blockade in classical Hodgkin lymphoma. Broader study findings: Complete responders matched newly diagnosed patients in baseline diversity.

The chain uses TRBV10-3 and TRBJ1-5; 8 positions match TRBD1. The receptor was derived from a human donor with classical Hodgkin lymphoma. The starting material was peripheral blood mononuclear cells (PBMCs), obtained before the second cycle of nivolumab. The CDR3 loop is CAISESQTGEGYQPQHF. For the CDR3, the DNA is TGTGCCATCAGTGAGTCTCAGACAGGGGAGGGATATCAGCCCCAGCATTTT.